The TCR beta chain under discussion was sequenced for a study of neurological immune-mediated disorders. Study-wide results and limits: Across subjects, no CDR3 amino acid sequence appeared in expanded clones of more than one subject, a finding that suggested private repertoires in all groups. In HTLV-1-associated myelopathy, TCR clonal expansion was greatest, and in multiple sclerosis it was least, below healthy controls.

Germline lookup yields CDR1 SGHTA and CDR2 FQGNSA. V lost 5 bases to trimming and J lost 0 bases, with 7 bases between them. CDR3 length: 14 residues. It was by 5'RACE with 10-nucleotide random UMIs that the cDNA was made. The output of every sequencing run, over 180 million TCR-beta sequences, came from 15-18 subjects. TCRdb reprocessed the 5' RACE reads with MiXCR, giving one entry per CDR3 protein. The data show roughly 80,000 distinct CDR3 sequences, with about 15% seen just once and just over 15% held by the top ten. This clonotype has a count of ten or more. Its matching antigen is unknown. Sequences were obtained from PBMCs. The receptor was derived from a middle-aged woman in good health. The gene calls are TRBV7-2 and TRBJ1-4; D is unresolved. DNA for the CDR3: TGTGCCAGCAGCCTCACAACAACTAATGAAAAACTGTTTTTT. Protein product: CASSLTTTNEKLFF.